The 30 T cell receptor beta chains below were found in one sample sequenced in a study of blood T cell repertoires in COVID-19. Assay used: immunoSEQ multiplex PCR; TCRdb lists only in-frame clones, some missing. The data show more than 400,000 clones, with 90% seen just once and about 0.6% held by the top ten. Sequencing input: PBMCs or T cells enriched from blood (not recorded which). The origin of the receptors is a man aged 18 to 29 who had recovered from COVID-19.

The chain joins TRBV20-1 to TRBJ2-2; D perhaps matches TRBD2 (6 bases). Trimming took 3 bases from V and 1 from J, leaving 9 bases between them. Germline CDR1 reads DFQATT; CDR2 reads SNEGSKA (reference sequence). The CDR3 has 14 amino acids. Here the CDR3 DNA reads TGCAGTGCTAGTCACGGGGGGAACACCGGGGAGCTGTTTTTT. This sequence encodes CSASHGGNTGELFF.

V and J are TRBV4-1 and TRBJ2-3; 13 nucleotides line up with TRBD2. CDR3 length: 16 amino acids. V shed 4 bases, J shed 4 bases, and the junction held 5 bases outside the gene matches. Per the germline V gene, CDR1 is MGHRA and CDR2 is YSYEKL. CDR3 in amino acids: CASSPTTSGGPDTQYF. The CDR3 nucleotides read TGCGCCAGCAGCCCCACGACTAGCGGGGGGCCAGATACGCAGTATTTT.

V usage is TRBV7-9 and J usage is TRBJ1-1, with D hard to call. Between the trimmed V and J ends, which lost 1 base and 0 bases, there was a span of 12 bases. The germline V gene has CDR1 SEHNR and CDR2 FQNEAQ (reference sequence). The CDR3 has 16 amino acids. The CDR3, as DNA: TGTGCCAGCAGCTTAGATCTGATCAGGCTGAACACTGAAGCTTTCTTT. It is translated as CASSLDLIRLNTEAFF.

The chain carries TRBV6-5 and TRBJ1-5, with TRBD1 matching over 9 bases. This CDR3 comprises 15 residues. Germline-derived CDR1 and CDR2 are MNHEY and SVGAGI. The V segment lost 6 bases and the J segment 2 bases; nucleotides outside the gene matches: 5. In DNA form, the CDR3 reads TGTGCCAGCAGGAACAGGGGGCCGGGCAATCAGCCCCAGCATTTT. It encodes CASRNRGPGNQPQHF.

The chain links TRBV5-6 to TRBJ1-1; a weak D match, TRBD1 (6 bases). The CDR3 spans 15 residues. Trimming took 1 base from V and 3 from J, leaving 13 bases between them. Germline V gene sequence: CDR1 SGHDT, CDR2 YYEEEE. CDR3 protein: CASSLRTGWDTEAFF. Written as DNA, the CDR3 is TGTGCCAGCAGCTTGAGAACAGGGTGGGACACTGAAGCTTTCTTT.

Turning to this clone: Other DNA sequences in this sample translate to the same CDR3. The J gene is TRBJ1-1, the V gene TRBV4-1; maybe TRBD1 (6 bases). V lost 3 bases to trimming and J lost 0 bases, with 8 bases between them. Germline-derived CDR1 and CDR2 are MGHRA and YSYEKL. This CDR3 has 14 amino acids. The CDR3 DNA follows: TGCGCCAGCAGCCAGGGGACATTGAACACTGAAGCTTTCTTT. As protein: CASSQGTLNTEAFF.

This chain connects TRBV15 to TRBJ2-3; 7 nucleotides match TRBD2. The length of the CDR3 is 18 residues. The germline V gene encodes CDR1 LNHNV and CDR2 YYDKDF (reference sequence). V lost 8 bases and J lost 0; bases outside the gene matches: 17. CDR3 region: CATAWAGESGTSTDTQYF. CDR3 DNA: TGTGCCACCGCATGGGCGGGAGAGAGTGGAACTAGCACAGATACGCAGTATTTT.

Only one count was recorded for this clone. The chain uses TRBV12-3 or TRBV12-4 and TRBJ2-3; D perhaps matches TRBD2 (5 bases). V was pared by 6 bases and J by 5 bases, with 12 bases between. The CDR3 extends over 13 amino acids. CDR3 residues: CASRPRAGDTQYF. CDR3 bases: TGTGCCAGCAGACCGCGGGCGGGAGATACGCAGTATTTT.

This chain uses TRBV28 with TRBJ2-3, with 9 bases that match TRBD2. The junction had 9 bases not matched to a gene; V was cut back by 6 bases and J by 14 bases. CDR1 and CDR2 (germline): MDHEN, SYDVKM. The CDR3 covers 12 residues. The CDR3 DNA is TGTGCCAGCAGGGGTCTAGCGGGGAGGGTGTATTTT. It is translated as CASRGLAGRVYF.

V is TRBV11-2 and J is TRBJ2-1, with a possible D match to TRBD1 (6 bases). The V end was cut by 0 bases, the J end by 4 bases, with 13 bases between. Germline loops: CDR1 SGHAT, CDR2 FQNNGV. The CDR3 has 16 residues. Here the CDR3 reads CASSLEQGSSYNEQFF. For the CDR3, the DNA is TGTGCCAGCAGCTTAGAGCAGGGGTCCTCGTACAATGAGCAGTTCTTC.

The chain uses TRBV7-9 and TRBJ1-1; 11 nucleotides line up with TRBD1. The CDR3 sequence is 18 residues long. The V gene end was trimmed by 1 base and the J gene end by 5 bases; junction bases not matched to a gene: 12. Per the germline V gene, CDR1 is SEHNR and CDR2 is FQNEAQ (reference sequence). For the CDR3, the DNA is TGTGCCAGCAGCTTAGGGATCGGGACAGGGGGTAAAGGGACTGAAGCTTTCTTT. It yields the protein CASSLGIGTGGKGTEAFF.

The chain has TRBV29-1 and TRBJ1-1; TRBD1 aligns across 7 bases. The CDR3 is 11 amino acids. Germline V gene lookup returns CDR1 SQVTM and CDR2 ANQGSEA. After removal of 7 bases from V and 11 bases from J, the junction contained 10 bases not matched to a gene. The CDR3, as DNA: TGCAGCGCCGCGGCAGGGGGTAGGGCTTTCTTT. Amino acid sequence: CSAAAGGRAFF.

This clone was found a few times. The CDR3 loop is CASSHGLDNSPLHF. Here the CDR3 DNA reads TGCGCCAGCAGCCACGGGTTAGATAATTCACCCCTCCACTTT. The chain carries TRBV5-1 and TRBJ1-6; no definite D call. The CDR3 loop spans 14 amino acids. V shed 4 bases and J shed 5 bases, with 10 bases lying between them. Germline V gives CDR1 SGHRS, CDR2 YFSETQ.

The rearrangement uses TRBV5-1 and TRBJ1-5; D remains ambiguous. Germline assignment: CDR1 SGHRS and CDR2 YFSETQ. The length of the CDR3 is 14 residues. Trimming removed 4 bases at V and 5 bases at J, with 13 bases between. In nucleotides, the CDR3 is TGCGCCAGCAGCACGGGAGGCAAGGATCAGCCCCAGCATTTT. It codes for CASSTGGKDQPQHF.

This clone was seen once. The chain carries TRBV30 and TRBJ2-2, with 9 nucleotides matching TRBD1. CDR1 and CDR2 (germline): GTSNPN, SVGIG (reference sequence). J was trimmed by 3 bases and V by 1 base; bases with no gene match: 6. This CDR3 contains 16 residues. The CDR3 sequence is CAWSDGDRAYTGELFF. CDR3 in DNA: TGTGCCTGGAGTGACGGGGACAGGGCCTACACCGGGGAGCTGTTTTTT.

The gene calls are TRBV19 and TRBJ2-6, with a tentative D call TRBD2 (6 bases). Germline assignment: CDR1 LNHDA and CDR2 SQIVND (reference sequence). V gave up 4 bases and J gave up 1 base, with 11 bases separating them. The CDR3 spans 16 residues. CDR3 DNA sequence: TGTGCCAGTAGTAGGGGAGGTAGTTCTGGGGCCAACGTCCTGACTTTC. Amino acid sequence: CASSRGGSSGANVLTF.

This chain uses TRBV3-1 (or the pseudogene TRBV3-2) with TRBJ1-2; the D is unclear. The CDR3 is 12 residues long. Trimming stripped 0 bases from V and 13 bases from J, with 12 bases between. The germline CDR1 and CDR2 sequences are LGHDT and YNNKEL (reference sequence). The CDR3 loop reads CASSQEPGYGTF. The CDR3 region has the DNA TGTGCCAGCAGCCAAGAGCCAGGTTATGGCACCTTC.

The DNA of the CDR3 is TGTGCCAGCAGCCGGACAGGGAATGGCTACACCTTC. This encodes CASSRTGNGYTF. The V gene is TRBV7-2, the J gene TRBJ1-2, with TRBD1 matching over 8 bases. The CDR3 runs 12 residues. Germline V lookup: CDR1 SGHTA, CDR2 FQGNSA. V was clipped by 5 bases and J by 6 bases; unmatched bases: 2.

This chain links TRBV30 with TRBJ2-5; 8 nucleotides agree with TRBD2. After removal of 8 bases from V and 5 bases from J, the junction contained 10 bases not matched to a gene. Germline lookup yields CDR1 GTSNPN and CDR2 SVGIG (reference sequence). The CDR3 totals 13 residues. CDR3 region: CAAAHSGKETQYF. In DNA, the CDR3 is TGTGCCGCCGCGCATAGCGGGAAGGAGACCCAGTACTTC.

This clone appeared a single time. The chain has TRBV4-1 and TRBJ1-5; tentatively, D is TRBD1 (5 bases). V was trimmed by 4 bases and J by 0 bases, leaving 10 bases between them. The germline CDR1 and CDR2 sequences are MGHRA and YSYEKL. The CDR3 consists of 15 residues. The CDR3 DNA sequence: TGCGCCAGCAGCCCTGATAGGGGTAGCAATCAGCCCCAGCATTTT. Protein: CASSPDRGSNQPQHF.

The chain links TRBV7-8 to TRBJ2-5; no clear D gene. Germline lookup yields CDR1 SGHVS and CDR2 FQNEAQ. The CDR3 covers 13 residues. The ends were cut back, 0 bases at V and 7 bases at J, with 9 bases in the middle. CDR3 DNA: TGTGCCAGCAGCTTAGCCCCCTCGGGGACCCAGTACTTC. Translation: CASSLAPSGTQYF.

This clone has only one observation. This sequence joins TRBV4-1 and TRBJ1-6, with 9 bases matching TRBD1. Germline loops: CDR1 MGHRA, CDR2 YSYEKL. The CDR3 loop spans 15 amino acids. Trimming removed 3 bases from V and 10 bases from J; junction bases left unmatched: 7. The CDR3 is CASSQPGQGPSPLHF. Here the CDR3 DNA reads TGCGCCAGCAGCCAGCCGGGACAGGGCCCCTCACCCCTCCACTTT.

The chain employs TRBV10-3 and TRBJ1-6; D gene unclear. The CDR3 totals 15 residues. Per the germline V gene, CDR1 is ENHRY and CDR2 is SYGVKD. V lost 0 bases to trimming and J lost 8 bases, with 11 bases between them. CDR3 sequence (DNA): TGTGCCATCAGTGAGTCGGGCGTCACCGATTCACCCCTCCACTTT. It yields the protein CAISESGVTDSPLHF.

V usage is TRBV7-3 and J usage is TRBJ1-1, with 7 bases identical to TRBD1. The germline V gene encodes CDR1 SGHTA and CDR2 FQGTGA. V lost 5 bases and J lost 1; bases outside the gene matches: 7. The CDR3 sequence is 15 residues long. The CDR3 sequence: CASSPAGTENTEAFF. CDR3 sequence (DNA): TGTGCCAGCAGCCCCGCCGGGACAGAGAACACTGAAGCTTTCTTT.

The rearrangement uses TRBV2 and TRBJ1-2; no clear D. The CDR3 has 14 residues. Trimming pared 3 bases from V and 4 bases from J, leaving 12 bases between. Germline lookup yields CDR1 SNHLY and CDR2 FYNNEI. Here the CDR3 DNA reads TGTGCCAGCAGTGATGGCAGTTTAATCTATGGCTACACCTTC. This translates into CASSDGSLIYGYTF.

The genes are TRBV7-6 and TRBJ1-3; TRBD1 aligns across 9 bases. The CDR3 length is 15 residues. The ends lost 3 bases at V and 8 bases at J; junction bases unmatched: 8. Germline values: CDR1 SGHVS, CDR2 FNYEAQ. The CDR3: CASSLPGQGVHTIYF. CDR3 nucleotide sequence: TGTGCCAGCAGCTTGCCGGGACAGGGAGTCCACACCATATATTTT.

The chain links TRBV7-6 to TRBJ1-1; D possibly corresponds to TRBD1 (5 bases). There are 13 residues in the CDR3. The V end was cut by 5 bases, the J end by 1 base, with 8 bases between. CDR1 is SGHVS, CDR2 FNYEAQ, per germline. This CDR3 reads CASSATANTEAFF. CDR3 nucleotide sequence: TGTGCCAGCAGCGCGACAGCGAACACTGAAGCTTTCTTT. The full variable domain, in which reference TRBV7-6 and TRBJ1-1 provide the parts outside the CDR3, is GAGVSQSPRYKVTKRGQDVALRCDPISGHVSLYWYRQALGQGPEFLTYFNYEAQQDKSGLPNDRFSAERPEGSISTLTIQRTEQRDSAMYRCASSATANTEAFFGQGTRLTVV.

J is TRBJ1-4 and V is TRBV9; TRBD1 might be the D (6 bases). This CDR3 comprises 15 residues. Germline CDR1 and CDR2: SGDLS and YYNGEE. Deletions cut 4 bases from V and 4 bases from J, with 14 bases between. The CDR3: CASSPRGGHNEKLFF. The CDR3 DNA is TGTGCCAGCAGCCCCCGAGGGGGTCATAATGAAAAACTGTTTTTT.

This chain joins TRBV20-1 and TRBJ1-2; D may be TRBD1 (5 bases). Trimming removed 4 bases at V and 8 bases at J, with 11 bases between. Germline loops: CDR1 DFQATT, CDR2 SNEGSKA (reference sequence). CDR3 size: 11 residues. CDR3 nucleotide sequence: TGCAGTGCTAATGATGGGGCCGGCTACACCTTC. This gives the protein CSANDGAGYTF.

The V and J genes are TRBV10-1 and TRBJ2-3; TRBD1 matches at 8 bases. Germline V lookup: CDR1 WNHNN, CDR2 SYGVQD (reference sequence). CDR3 length equals 14 residues. The J segment lost 6 bases and the V segment lost 6 bases, leaving 8 bases of the junction unmatched. CDR3 in DNA: TGCGCCAGCAGAGTAAGACAGGGGTTCGATACGCAGTATTTT. Translating gives CASRVRQGFDTQYF.